These 7 T cell receptor beta chains originate from one sample sequenced in a study of response to subunit inactivated influenza vaccine (dated by TCRdb to 2017 to 2018). The method behind the library was RT-PCR. Sequencer: Illumina HiSeq 2500. The raw public data were reprocessed by TCRdb itself: fastp quality trimming at Q25, MiXCR clonotype calling, in-frame beta chains only. CDR3 protein duplicates are merged, each entry listing the most common genes and DNA. The sample records 150,000 to 200,000 distinct CDR3 sequences, about an eighth of which are singletons. 25% to 35% of the sample is held by the ten biggest clonotypes. This sample was also put to use in a study of T cells expressing NK-cell markers. As the second publication notes: The TCR beta cDNA libraries were made using 5'RACE template switching, a step that added both a universal primer site and unique molecular identifiers.

The sequencing used CD8+ T cells sorted from PBMCs, collected roughly 12 days after vaccination. These receptors all come from a man over 45 who received an inactivated influenza vaccine. Donor details come from another sample of the same person, matched by shared clones.

This clonotype has more than one count but fewer than ten. The chain recombines TRBV20-1 with TRBJ2-3; D might be TRBD1 (6 bases). V was pared by 3 bases and J by 6 bases, with 13 bases between. The germline V gene encodes CDR1 DFQATT and CDR2 SNEGSKA (reference sequence). CDR3 length equals 13 residues. The CDR3 loop reads CSASDNQGDTQYF. CDR3 in DNA: TGCAGTGCTAGTGATAACCAGGGGGATACGCAGTATTTT.

The V gene is TRBV7-9, the J gene TRBJ2-3, with TRBD1 matching 9 bases. Per germline, CDR1 SEHNR and CDR2 FQNEAQ (reference sequence). After removal of 5 bases from V and 2 bases from J, the junction contained 11 bases not matched to a gene. The length of the CDR3 is 17 residues. The CDR3, as DNA: TGTGCCAGCAGCCCGCCCTTGGGGACAGGGACCACAGATACGCAGTATTTT. It translates to CASSPPLGTGTTDTQYF.

A few counts support this clonotype. The chain employs TRBV5-1 and TRBJ2-1; D unresolved. The CDR3 loop spans 14 amino acids. Germline CDR1 reads SGHRS; CDR2 reads YFSETQ. V lost 0 bases and J lost 4, with 8 bases in between. In DNA form, the CDR3 reads TGCGCCAGCAGCTTGGAACCACCATACAATGAGCAGTTCTTC. Its protein product is CASSLEPPYNEQFF.

This clonotype was found many times. The gene calls are TRBV29-1 and TRBJ2-7, with 9 bases identical to TRBD1. With 0 bases clipped from V and 4 bases from J, the junction kept 4 bases outside the gene matches. The germline V gene has CDR1 SQVTM and CDR2 ANQGSEA. The CDR3 loop spans 14 amino acids. This chain's CDR3 is CSVEDKDRGYEQYF. CDR3 DNA: TGCAGCGTTGAAGACAAGGACAGGGGTTACGAGCAGTACTTC.

With respect to this clonotype: The junction differs from germline at one of its ends, possibly a read error. The genes are TRBV27 and TRBJ2-7; D unresolved. CDR1 is MNHEY, CDR2 SMNVEV, per germline (reference sequence). CDR3 length: 14 amino acids. The CDR3 DNA reads TGTGCCTGCAGTATCGGTCGGTCTGACTACGAGCAGTACTTC. It codes for CACSIGRSDYEQYF.

This chain uses TRBV27 with TRBJ1-1; tentative D call: TRBD1 (5 bases). V was trimmed by 1 base and J by 6 bases, leaving 12 bases between them. Germline V gene sequence: CDR1 MNHEY, CDR2 SMNVEV (reference sequence). The CDR3 runs to 14 residues. CDR3 coding DNA: TGTGCCAGCAGTTTATTACGCCCGGGGGCTGAAGCTTTCTTT. This codes for CASSLLRPGAEAFF.

This rearrangement joins TRBV12-3 or TRBV12-4 to TRBJ2-1; D might be TRBD2 (7 bases). CDR3 length: 15 amino acids. Trimming removed 1 base at V and 8 bases at J, with 15 bases between. The CDR3 sequence: CASSLGPQGGDEQFF. In nucleotides, the CDR3 is TGTGCCAGCAGTTTAGGGCCCCAAGGGGGGGATGAGCAGTTCTTC.